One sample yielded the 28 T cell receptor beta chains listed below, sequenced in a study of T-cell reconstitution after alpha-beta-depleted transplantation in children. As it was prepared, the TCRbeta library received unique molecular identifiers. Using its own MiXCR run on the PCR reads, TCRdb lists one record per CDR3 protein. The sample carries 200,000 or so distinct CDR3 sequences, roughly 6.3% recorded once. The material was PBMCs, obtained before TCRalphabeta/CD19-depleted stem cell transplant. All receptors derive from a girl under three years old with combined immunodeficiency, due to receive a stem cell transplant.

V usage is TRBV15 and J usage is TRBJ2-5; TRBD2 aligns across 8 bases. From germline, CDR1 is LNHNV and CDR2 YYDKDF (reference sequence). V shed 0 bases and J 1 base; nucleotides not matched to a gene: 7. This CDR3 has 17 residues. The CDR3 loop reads CATSRDHLAGLQETQYF. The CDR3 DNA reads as TGTGCCACCAGCAGAGATCATTTAGCGGGGCTCCAAGAGACCCAGTACTTC.

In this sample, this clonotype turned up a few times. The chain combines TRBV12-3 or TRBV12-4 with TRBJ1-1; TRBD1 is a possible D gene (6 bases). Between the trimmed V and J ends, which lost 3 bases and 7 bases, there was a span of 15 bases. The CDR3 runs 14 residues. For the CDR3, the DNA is TGTGCCAGCAGTTTGGGAGTCTTGACAGGTGAAGCTTTCTTT. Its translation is CASSLGVLTGEAFF.

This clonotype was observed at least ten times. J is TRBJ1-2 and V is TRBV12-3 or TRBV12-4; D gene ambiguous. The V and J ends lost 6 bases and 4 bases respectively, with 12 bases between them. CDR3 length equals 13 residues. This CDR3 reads CASSPLWVYGYTF. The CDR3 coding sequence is TGTGCCAGCAGCCCGCTTTGGGTCTATGGCTACACCTTC.

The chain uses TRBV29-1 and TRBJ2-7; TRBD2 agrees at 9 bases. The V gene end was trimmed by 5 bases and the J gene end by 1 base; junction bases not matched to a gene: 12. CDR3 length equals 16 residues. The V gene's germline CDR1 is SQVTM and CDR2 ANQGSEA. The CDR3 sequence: CSVSFLLAGASYEQYF. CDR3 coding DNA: TGCAGCGTTTCTTTTTTATTAGCGGGAGCATCCTACGAGCAGTACTTC.

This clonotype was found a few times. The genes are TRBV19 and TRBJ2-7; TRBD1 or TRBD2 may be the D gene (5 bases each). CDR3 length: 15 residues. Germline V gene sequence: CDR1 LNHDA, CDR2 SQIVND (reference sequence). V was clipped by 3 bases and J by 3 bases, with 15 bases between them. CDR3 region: CASSISWDQVYEQYF. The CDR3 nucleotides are TGTGCCAGTAGTATCTCCTGGGACCAGGTCTACGAGCAGTACTTC.

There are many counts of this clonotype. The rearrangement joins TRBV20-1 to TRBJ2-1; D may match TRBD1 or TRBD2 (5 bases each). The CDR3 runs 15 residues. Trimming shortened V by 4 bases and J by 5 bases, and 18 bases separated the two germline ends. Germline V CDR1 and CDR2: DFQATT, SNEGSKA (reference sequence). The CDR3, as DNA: TGCAGTGCTATGGGGGTTTCACTATTCAACAATGAGCAGTTCTTC. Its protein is CSAMGVSLFNNEQFF.

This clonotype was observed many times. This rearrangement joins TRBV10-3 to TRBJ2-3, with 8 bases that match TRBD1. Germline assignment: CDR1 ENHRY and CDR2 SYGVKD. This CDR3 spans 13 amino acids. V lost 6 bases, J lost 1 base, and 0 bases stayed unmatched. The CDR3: CAIRGQGTDTQYF. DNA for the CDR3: TGTGCCATCAGGGGACAGGGCACAGATACGCAGTATTTT.

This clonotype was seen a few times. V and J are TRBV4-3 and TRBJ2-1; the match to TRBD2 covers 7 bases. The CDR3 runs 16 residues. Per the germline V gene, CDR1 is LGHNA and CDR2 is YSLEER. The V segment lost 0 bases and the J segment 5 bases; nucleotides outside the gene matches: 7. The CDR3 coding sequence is TGCGCCAGCAGCCAAGATCACGGGGGGTATCACAATGAGCAGTTCTTC. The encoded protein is CASSQDHGGYHNEQFF.

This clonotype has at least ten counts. In DNA, the CDR3 is TGTGCCAGCAGTCTTAGCGGGAGGGCCCACAATGAGCAGTTCTTC. Translating gives CASSLSGRAHNEQFF. V usage is TRBV12-3 or TRBV12-4 and J usage is TRBJ2-1, with TRBD2 identical over 11 bases. The CDR3 loop spans 15 amino acids. With V trimmed by 5 bases and J by 5 bases, 5 bases remained unmatched.

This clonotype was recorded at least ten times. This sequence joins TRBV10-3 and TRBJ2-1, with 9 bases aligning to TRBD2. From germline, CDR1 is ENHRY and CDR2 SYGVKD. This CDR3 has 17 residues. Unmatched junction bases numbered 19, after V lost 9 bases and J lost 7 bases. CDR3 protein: CAIQSPPLSGSGNEQFF. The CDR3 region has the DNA TGTGCCATTCAAAGCCCACCCCTTAGCGGGAGTGGGAATGAGCAGTTCTTC.

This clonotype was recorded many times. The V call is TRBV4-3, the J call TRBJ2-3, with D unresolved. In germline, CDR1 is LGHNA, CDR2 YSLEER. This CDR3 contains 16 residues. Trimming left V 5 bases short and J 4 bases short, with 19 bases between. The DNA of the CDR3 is TGCGCCAGCAGCGACTGGTTGGGTAGGGTCGCAGATACGCAGTATTTT. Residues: CASSDWLGRVADTQYF.

The CDR3 loop reads CASSSGTGGAEAFF. The CDR3, as DNA: TGTGCCAGCAGCTCGGGGACAGGGGGGGCTGAAGCTTTCTTT. The chain carries TRBV6-1 and TRBJ1-1; 11 bases are a match to TRBD1. Germline V gene sequence: CDR1 MNHNS, CDR2 SASEGT. Losses at the gene ends were 6 bases for V and 6 bases for J; bases not matched to a gene: 6. The CDR3 runs to 14 residues.

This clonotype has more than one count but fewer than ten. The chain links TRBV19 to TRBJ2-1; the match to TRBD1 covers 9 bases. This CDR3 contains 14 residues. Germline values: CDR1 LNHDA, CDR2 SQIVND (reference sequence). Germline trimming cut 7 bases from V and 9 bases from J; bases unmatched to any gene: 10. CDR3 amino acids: CASIPGQGTSEQFF. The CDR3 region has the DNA TGTGCCAGTATACCGGGACAGGGCACTAGTGAGCAGTTCTTC.

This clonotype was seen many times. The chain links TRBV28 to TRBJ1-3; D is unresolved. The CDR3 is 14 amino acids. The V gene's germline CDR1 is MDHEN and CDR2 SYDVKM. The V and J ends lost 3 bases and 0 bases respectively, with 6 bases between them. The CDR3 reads CASSFPLSGNTIYF. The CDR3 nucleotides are TGTGCCAGCAGTTTTCCCCTCTCTGGAAACACCATATATTTT.

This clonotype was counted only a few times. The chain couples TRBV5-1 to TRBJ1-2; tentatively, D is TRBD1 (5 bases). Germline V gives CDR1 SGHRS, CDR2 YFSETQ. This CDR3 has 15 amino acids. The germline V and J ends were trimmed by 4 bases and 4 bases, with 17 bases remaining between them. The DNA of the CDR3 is TGCGCCAGCAGCCCATATGACAGAACCTCCTATGGCTACACCTTC. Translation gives CASSPYDRTSYGYTF.

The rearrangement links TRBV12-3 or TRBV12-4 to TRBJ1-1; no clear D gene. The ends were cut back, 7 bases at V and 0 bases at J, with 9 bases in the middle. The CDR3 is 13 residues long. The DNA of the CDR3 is TGTGCCAGCACGTTCTACTTGAACACTGAAGCTTTCTTT. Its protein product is CASTFYLNTEAFF.

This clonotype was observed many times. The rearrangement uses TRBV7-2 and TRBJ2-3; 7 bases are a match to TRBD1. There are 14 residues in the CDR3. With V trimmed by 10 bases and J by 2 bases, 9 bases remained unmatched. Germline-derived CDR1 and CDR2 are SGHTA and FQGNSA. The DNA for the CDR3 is TGTGCCACGCCCGAGGACAGGCTCACAGATACGCAGTATTTT. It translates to CATPEDRLTDTQYF.

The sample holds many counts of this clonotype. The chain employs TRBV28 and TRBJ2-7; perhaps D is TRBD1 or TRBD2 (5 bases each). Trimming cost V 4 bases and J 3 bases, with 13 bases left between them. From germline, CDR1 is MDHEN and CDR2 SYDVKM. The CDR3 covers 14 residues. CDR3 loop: CASSWISGHYEQYF. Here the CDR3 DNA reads TGTGCCAGCAGTTGGATTTCGGGGCACTACGAGCAGTACTTC. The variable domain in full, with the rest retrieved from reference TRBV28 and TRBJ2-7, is DVKVTQSSRYLVKRTGEKVFLECVQDMDHENMFWYRQDPGLGLRLIYFSYDVKMKEKGDIPEGYSVSREKKERFSLILESASTNQTSMYLCASSWISGHYEQYFGPGTRLTVT.

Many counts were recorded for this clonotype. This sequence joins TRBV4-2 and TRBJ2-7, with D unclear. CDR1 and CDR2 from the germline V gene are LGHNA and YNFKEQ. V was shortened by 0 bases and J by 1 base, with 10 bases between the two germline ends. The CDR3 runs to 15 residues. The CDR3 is CASSQDKGWSYEQYF. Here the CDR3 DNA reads TGTGCCAGCAGCCAAGATAAAGGGTGGTCCTACGAGCAGTACTTC.

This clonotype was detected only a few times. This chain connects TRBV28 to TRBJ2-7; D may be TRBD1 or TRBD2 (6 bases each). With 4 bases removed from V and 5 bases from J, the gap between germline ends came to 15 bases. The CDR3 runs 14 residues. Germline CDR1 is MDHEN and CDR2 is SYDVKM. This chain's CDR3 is CASSSSGARDEQYF. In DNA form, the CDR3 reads TGTGCCAGCAGTTCGTCGGGGGCGCGGGACGAGCAGTACTTC.

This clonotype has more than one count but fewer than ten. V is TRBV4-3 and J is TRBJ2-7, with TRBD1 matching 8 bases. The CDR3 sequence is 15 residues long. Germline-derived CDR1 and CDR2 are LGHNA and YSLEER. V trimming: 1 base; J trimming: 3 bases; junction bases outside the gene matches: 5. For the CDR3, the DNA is TGCGCCAGCAGCCAAGGGACAGGGATCAGCTACGAGCAGTACTTC. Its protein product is CASSQGTGISYEQYF.

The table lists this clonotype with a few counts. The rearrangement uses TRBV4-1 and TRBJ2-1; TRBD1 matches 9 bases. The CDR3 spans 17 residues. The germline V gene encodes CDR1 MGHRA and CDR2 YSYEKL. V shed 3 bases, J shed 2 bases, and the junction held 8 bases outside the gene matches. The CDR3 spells CASSHPTGGHPYNEQFF. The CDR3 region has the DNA TGCGCCAGCAGCCACCCGACAGGGGGGCACCCCTACAATGAGCAGTTCTTC.

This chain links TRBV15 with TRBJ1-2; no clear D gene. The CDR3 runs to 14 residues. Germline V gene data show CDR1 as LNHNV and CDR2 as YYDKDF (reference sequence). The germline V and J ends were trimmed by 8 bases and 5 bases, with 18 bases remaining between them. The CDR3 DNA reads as TGTGCCACCGGGCAGGTCAGCCGCTTTTATGGCTACACCTTC. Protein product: CATGQVSRFYGYTF.

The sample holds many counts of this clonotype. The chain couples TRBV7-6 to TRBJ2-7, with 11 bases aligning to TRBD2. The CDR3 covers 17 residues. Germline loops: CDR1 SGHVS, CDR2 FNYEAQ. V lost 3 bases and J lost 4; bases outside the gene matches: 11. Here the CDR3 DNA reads TGTGCCAGCAGCTTGGGCTTTCTAGCGGGAGGAGGGTACGAGCAGTACTTC. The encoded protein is CASSLGFLAGGGYEQYF.

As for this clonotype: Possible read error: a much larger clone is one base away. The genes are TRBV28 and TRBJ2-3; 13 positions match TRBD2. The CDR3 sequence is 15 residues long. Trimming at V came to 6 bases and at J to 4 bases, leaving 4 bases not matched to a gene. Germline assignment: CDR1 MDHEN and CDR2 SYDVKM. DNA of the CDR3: TGTGCCAGCAGCACTAGCGGGAGGGTTCCAGATACGCAGTATTTT. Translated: CASSTSGRVPDTQYF.

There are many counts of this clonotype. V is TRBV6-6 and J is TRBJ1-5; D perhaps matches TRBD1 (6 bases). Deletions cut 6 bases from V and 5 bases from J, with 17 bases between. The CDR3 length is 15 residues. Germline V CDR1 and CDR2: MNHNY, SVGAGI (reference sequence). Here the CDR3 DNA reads TGTGCCAGCAGCAAAGAGAGATCAGGGGATCAGCCCCAGCATTTT. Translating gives CASSKERSGDQPQHF.

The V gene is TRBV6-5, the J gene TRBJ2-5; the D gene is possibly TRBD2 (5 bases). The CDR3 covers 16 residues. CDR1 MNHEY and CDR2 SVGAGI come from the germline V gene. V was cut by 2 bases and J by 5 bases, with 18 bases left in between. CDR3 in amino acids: CASSYEGGPGGETQYF. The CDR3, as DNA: TGTGCCAGCAGTTACGAAGGCGGGCCTGGCGGGGAGACCCAGTACTTC.

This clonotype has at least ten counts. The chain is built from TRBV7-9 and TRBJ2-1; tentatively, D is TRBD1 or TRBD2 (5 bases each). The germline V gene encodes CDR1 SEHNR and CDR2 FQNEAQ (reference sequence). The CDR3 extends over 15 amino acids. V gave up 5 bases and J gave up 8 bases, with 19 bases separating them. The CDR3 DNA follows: TGTGCCAGCAGCCCTACTAGAGGACACCGTGATGAGCAGTTCTTC. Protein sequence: CASSPTRGHRDEQFF. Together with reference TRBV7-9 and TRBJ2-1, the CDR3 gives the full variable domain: DTGVSQNPRHKITKRGQNVTFRCDPISEHNRLYWYRQTLGQGPEFLTYFQNEAQLEKSRLLSDRFSAERPKGSFSTLEIQRTEQGDSAMYLCASSPTRGHRDEQFFGPGTRLTVL.